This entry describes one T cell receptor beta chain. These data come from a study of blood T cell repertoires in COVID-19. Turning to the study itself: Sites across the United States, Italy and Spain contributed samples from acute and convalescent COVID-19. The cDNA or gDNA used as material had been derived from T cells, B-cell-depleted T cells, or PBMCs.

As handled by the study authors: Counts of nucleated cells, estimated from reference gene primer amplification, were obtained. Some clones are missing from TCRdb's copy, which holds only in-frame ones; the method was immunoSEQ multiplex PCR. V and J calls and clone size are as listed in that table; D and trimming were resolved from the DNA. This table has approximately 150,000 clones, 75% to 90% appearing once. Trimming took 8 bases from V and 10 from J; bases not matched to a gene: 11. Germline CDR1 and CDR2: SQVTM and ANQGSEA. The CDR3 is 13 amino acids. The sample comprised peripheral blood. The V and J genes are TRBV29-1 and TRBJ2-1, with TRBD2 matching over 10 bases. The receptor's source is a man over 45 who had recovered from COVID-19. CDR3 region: CSSRPNSGGEQFF. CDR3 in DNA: TGCAGCTCCCGCCCGAATAGCGGGGGGGAGCAGTTCTTC.